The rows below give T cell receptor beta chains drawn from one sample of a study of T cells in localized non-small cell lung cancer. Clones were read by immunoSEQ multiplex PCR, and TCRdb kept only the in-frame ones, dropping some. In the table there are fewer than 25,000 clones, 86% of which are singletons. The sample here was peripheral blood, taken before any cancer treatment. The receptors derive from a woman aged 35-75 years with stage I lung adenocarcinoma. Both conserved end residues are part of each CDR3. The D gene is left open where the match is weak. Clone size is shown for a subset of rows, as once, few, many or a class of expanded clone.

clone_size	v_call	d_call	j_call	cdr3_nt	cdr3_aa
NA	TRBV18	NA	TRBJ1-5	TGTGCCAGCTCACCTGTCAGAAGCAATCAGCCCCAGCATTTT	CASSPVRSNQPQHF
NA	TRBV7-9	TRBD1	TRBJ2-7	TGTGCCAGCAGCTCCGGGACAGTAATTTCCTACGAGCAGTACTTC	CASSSGTVISYEQYF
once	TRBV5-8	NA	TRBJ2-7	TGTGCCAGCAGCTTGTTTTCCGTCGAGCAGTACTTC	CASSLFSVEQYF
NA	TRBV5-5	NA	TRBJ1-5	TGTGCCAGCAGCTTGTCCTGGGGGGCTCAGCCCCAGCATTTT	CASSLSWGAQPQHF
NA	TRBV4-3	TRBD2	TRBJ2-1	TGCGCCAGCAGCCAACAACGGGGGGGGCGCGATGAGCAGTTCTTC	CASSQQRGGRDEQFF
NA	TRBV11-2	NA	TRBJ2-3	TGTGCCAGCAGCCCCCCCGCATCGGGGGCCATCACAGATACGCAGTATTTT	CASSPPASGAITDTQYF
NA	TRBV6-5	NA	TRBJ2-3	TGTGCCAGCAGTTACCGTCAAGGAACGCAGTATTTT	CASSYRQGTQYF
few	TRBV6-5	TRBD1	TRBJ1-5	TGTGCCAGCAGGGGAACAGGGGGTTGGGATCAGCCCCAGCATTTT	CASRGTGGWDQPQHF
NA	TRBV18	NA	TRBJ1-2	TGTGCCAGCTCACCACCGTCTCTGGGATATGGCTACACCTTC	CASSPPSLGYGYTF
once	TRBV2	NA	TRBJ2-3	TGTGCCAGCAATAGTTTCCCTGGCACAGATACGCAGTATTTT	CASNSFPGTDTQYF
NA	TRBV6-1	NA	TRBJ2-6	TGTGCCAGCAGTGAATCTGGGGCCAACGTCCTGACTTTC	CASSESGANVLTF
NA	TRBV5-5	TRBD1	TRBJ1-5	TGTGCCAGCAGCTTGGAGGGGGCCCTTACTCTCCAGCATTTT	CASSLEGALTLQHF
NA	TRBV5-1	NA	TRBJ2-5	TGCGCCAGCAGCTTGGCGGACTCGAGACGCCAAGAGACCCAGTACTTC	CASSLADSRRQETQYF